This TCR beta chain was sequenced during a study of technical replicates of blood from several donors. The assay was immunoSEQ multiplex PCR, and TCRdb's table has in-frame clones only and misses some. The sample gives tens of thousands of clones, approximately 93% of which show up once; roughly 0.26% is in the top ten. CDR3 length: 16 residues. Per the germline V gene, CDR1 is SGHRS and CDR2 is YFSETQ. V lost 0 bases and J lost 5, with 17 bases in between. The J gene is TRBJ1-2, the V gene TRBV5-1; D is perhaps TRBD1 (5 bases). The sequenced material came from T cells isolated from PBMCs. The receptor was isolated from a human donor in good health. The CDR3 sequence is CASSLGQGPRPYGYTF. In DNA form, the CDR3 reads TGCGCCAGCAGCTTGGGCCAGGGCCCAAGACCGTATGGCTACACCTTC.